This TCR beta chain was captured in a study of blood T cells in healthy people across ages. Study-level points and caveats: When set beside aged donors, long-lived donors presented more naive CD4+ cells and higher diversity.

Peripheral blood from each donor was collected in a volume of about 10 milliliters. Total RNA was extracted at no less than 6 micrograms per sample. In its sample, this clonotype was seen a few times. What it binds is unknown. The second PCR ran about 6 to 12 cycles with a sample-barcoded 5' primer and J-beta primers. In TCRdb, the 5' RACE reads were re-called with MiXCR into one record per CDR3 protein. In the table there are approximately 1,000,000 distinct CDR3 sequences, roughly two fifths of which are singletons. The V gene's germline CDR1 is DFQATT and CDR2 SNEGSKA (reference sequence). CDR3 size: 14 residues.

The TCR comes from a man younger than 35 in good health. The V and J genes are TRBV20-1 and TRBJ2-1; D is possibly TRBD2 (6 bases). The sequenced material came from blood. For the CDR3, the DNA is TGCAGCGCGGAGGGGAGACTCTCGGGCAATGAGCAGTTCTTC. As protein: CSAEGRLSGNEQFF.